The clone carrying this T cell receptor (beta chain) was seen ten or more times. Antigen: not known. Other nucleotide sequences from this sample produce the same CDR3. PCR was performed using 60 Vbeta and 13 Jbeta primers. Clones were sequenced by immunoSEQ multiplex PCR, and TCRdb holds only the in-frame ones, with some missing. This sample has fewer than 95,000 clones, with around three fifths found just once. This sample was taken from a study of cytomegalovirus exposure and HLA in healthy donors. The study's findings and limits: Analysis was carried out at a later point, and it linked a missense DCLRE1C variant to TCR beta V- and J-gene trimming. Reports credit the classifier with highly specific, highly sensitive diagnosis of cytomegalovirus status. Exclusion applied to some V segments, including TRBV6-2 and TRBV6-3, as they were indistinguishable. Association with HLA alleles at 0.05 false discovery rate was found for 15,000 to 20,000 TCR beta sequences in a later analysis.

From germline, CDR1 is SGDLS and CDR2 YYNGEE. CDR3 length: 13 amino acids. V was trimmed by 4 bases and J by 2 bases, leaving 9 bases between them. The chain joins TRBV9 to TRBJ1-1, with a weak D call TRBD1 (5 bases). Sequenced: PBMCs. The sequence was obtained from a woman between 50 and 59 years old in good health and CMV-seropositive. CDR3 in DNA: TGTGCCAGCAGCCCCGGGGGAAACACTGAAGCTTTCTTT. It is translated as CASSPGGNTEAFF.